This TCR beta chain stems from a study of response to subunit inactivated influenza vaccine. General study results and limits: Each seasonal influenza vaccination, the authors suggested, recruits few new T cells.

This clonotype was seen ten or more times. Its antigen remains unidentified. CDR3 length equals 12 residues. Trimming shortened V by 1 base and J by 11 bases, and 12 bases separated the two germline ends. In TCRdb, the RT-PCR reads were re-called with MiXCR into one record per CDR3 protein. Of about 500,000 distinct CDR3 sequences in the sample, 16% were seen once. The sequence derives from a man between 50 and 70 years old who received an inactivated influenza vaccine. Sequenced material: CD4+ T cells sorted from PBMCs, taken roughly 24 months after vaccination. The chain employs TRBV12-3 or TRBV12-4 and TRBJ2-7; D is unclear. In DNA form, the CDR3 reads TGTGCCAGCAGTTTAGGGTCCGGGCCGAAGTACTTC. Translating it yields CASSLGSGPKYF.